The clone carrying this T cell receptor (beta chain) showed up just a few times. This sample was taken from a study of cytomegalovirus exposure and HLA in healthy donors. Amplification used 60 Vbeta primers and 13 Jbeta primers. Assay used: immunoSEQ multiplex PCR; TCRdb lists only in-frame clones, some missing. In the table there are about 150,000 clones, about 85% of which are singletons. This TCR derives from a man aged 30 to 45 in good health and CMV-seropositive. The sequencing sample was made of PBMCs.

The CDR3 spells CASSQDTGSHEQYV. The CDR3 DNA reads TGCGCCAGCAGCCAAGATACAGGGAGCCACGAGCAGTACGTC. The chain recombines TRBV4-3 with TRBJ2-7; possibly TRBD1 for D (6 bases). There are 14 residues in the CDR3. Germline loops: CDR1 LGHNA, CDR2 YSLEER. Trimming pared 0 bases from V and 5 bases from J, leaving 11 bases between.